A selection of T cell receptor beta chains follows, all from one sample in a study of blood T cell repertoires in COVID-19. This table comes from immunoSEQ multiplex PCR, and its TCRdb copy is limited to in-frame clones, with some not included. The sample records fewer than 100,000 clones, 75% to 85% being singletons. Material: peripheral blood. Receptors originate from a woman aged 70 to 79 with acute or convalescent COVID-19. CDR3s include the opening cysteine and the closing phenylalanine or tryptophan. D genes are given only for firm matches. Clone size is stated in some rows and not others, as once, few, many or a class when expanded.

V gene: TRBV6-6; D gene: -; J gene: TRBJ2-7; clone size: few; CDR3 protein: CASSSGQFYEQYF; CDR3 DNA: TGTGCCAGCTCCTCAGGGCAATTCTACGAGCAGTACTTC
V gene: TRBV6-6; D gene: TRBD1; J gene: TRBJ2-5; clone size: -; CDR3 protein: CASRRDSKETQYF; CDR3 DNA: TGTGCCAGCAGACGGGACAGCAAAGAGACCCAGTACTTC
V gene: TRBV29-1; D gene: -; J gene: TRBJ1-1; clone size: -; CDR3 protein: CSARWGDTEAFF; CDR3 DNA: TGCAGCGCCCGATGGGGGGACACTGAAGCTTTCTTT
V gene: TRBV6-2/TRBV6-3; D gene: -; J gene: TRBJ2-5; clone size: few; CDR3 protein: CASSYSSLPIETQYF; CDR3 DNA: TGTGCCAGCAGTTACTCGAGCCTCCCTATAGAGACCCAGTACTTC
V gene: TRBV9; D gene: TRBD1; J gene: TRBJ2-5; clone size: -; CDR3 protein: CASSFSGQGIETQYF; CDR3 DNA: TGTGCCAGCAGCTTCAGTGGACAGGGTATTGAGACCCAGTACTTC
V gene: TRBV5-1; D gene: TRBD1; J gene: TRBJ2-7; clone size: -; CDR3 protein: CASSLESGQAYEQYF; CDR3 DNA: TGCGCCAGCAGCTTGGAATCCGGACAGGCCTACGAGCAGTACTTC
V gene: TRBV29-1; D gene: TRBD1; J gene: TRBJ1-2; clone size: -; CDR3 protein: CSVENRGQRDYGYTF; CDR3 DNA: TGCAGCGTTGAAAACAGGGGGCAACGGGACTATGGCTACACCTTC
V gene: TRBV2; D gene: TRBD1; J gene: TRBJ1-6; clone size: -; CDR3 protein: CASRDQDRGENSPLHF; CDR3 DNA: TGTGCCAGCAGAGACCAGGACAGGGGTGAGAATTCACCCCTCCACTTT
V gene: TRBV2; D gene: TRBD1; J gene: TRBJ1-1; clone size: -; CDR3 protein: CACRDRGPTEAFF; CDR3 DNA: TGTGCCTGCCGGGACAGGGGGCCTACTGAAGCTTTCTTT
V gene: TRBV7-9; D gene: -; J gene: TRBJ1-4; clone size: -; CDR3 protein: CASSPGDMGEKLFF; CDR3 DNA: TGTGCCAGCAGCCCCGGGGACATGGGTGAAAAACTGTTTTTT
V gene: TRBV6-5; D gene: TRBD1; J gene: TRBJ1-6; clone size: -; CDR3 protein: CASSDRENSPLHF; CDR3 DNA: TGTGCCAGCAGCGACAGGGAAAATTCACCCCTCCACTTT
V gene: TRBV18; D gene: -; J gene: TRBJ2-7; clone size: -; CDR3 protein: CASSPENYEQYF; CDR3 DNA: TGTGCCAGCTCACCAGAGAACTACGAGCAGTACTTC
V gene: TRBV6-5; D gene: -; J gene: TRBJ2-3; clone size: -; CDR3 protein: CASSYSQGYTDTQYF; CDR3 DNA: TGTGCCAGCAGTTACTCTCAGGGTTATACAGATACGCAGTATTTT
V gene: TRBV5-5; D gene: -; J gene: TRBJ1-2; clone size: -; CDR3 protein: CASSFGANYGYTF; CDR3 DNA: TGTGCCAGCAGCTTCGGGGCTAACTATGGCTACACCTTC
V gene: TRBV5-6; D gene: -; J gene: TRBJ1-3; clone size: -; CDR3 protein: CASSLWRGNTIYF; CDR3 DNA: TGTGCCAGCAGCTTGTGGAGGGGAAACACCATATATTTT
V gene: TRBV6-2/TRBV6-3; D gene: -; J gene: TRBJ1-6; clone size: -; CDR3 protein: CASSQTRGTGGNSPLHF; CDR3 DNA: TGTGCCAGCAGTCAGACCCGGGGGACTGGCGGGAATTCACCCCTCCACTTT
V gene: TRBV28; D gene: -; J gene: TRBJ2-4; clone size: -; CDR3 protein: CASRPGGSKNIQYF; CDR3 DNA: TGTGCCAGCAGGCCGGGTGGATCTAAAAACATTCAGTACTTC